This T cell receptor beta chain was observed in a study of blood T cell repertoires in COVID-19. Study processing details: Estimation of nucleated cell counts was performed using reference gene primer amplification. This table comes from immunoSEQ multiplex PCR, and its TCRdb copy is limited to in-frame clones, with some not included. That table is the source of V, J and clone size, and D and trimming were worked out from the DNA. Among under 200,000 clones, around four fifths were seen once, and the ten largest hold around 8%. Trimming shortened V by 6 bases and J by 3 bases, and 18 bases separated the two germline ends. Germline lookup yields CDR1 SNHLY and CDR2 FYNNEI. The CDR3 length is 16 residues.

The chain employs TRBV2 and TRBJ1-3, with D maybe TRBD1 (5 bases). Specimen: peripheral blood. The sequence was obtained from a woman over 75 with COVID-19, enrolled during active disease. The CDR3 coding sequence is TGTGCCAGCAGGACCGGGACTCTCATCCGTGGAAACACCATATATTTT. It codes for CASRTGTLIRGNTIYF.